The source of this T cell receptor (beta chain) is a study of breast tumors, draining lymph nodes, adjacent tissues listed by TCRdb under 2016. Study-wide context: TCR beta repertoires were compared across tumor, adjacent nontumor tissue and axillary lymph nodes obtained from breast cancer patients. In human breast cancer, the study set out to evaluate how tumor, surrounding tissue and draining lymph node repertoires relate to one another and whether T cells may move between these sites.

Beyond this particular receptor, the publication reports: Tumor and nontumor tissue repertoires were found to be significantly more similar in luminal-like than in basal-like breast cancer. The data were judged consistent with most tumor T cells deriving from the lymph node and then expanding within tumor tissue. Tumor T-cell repertoires showed less diversity than lymph node repertoires and more diversity than nontumor tissue repertoires, and tumor T-cell repertoires showed preferential V and J gene usage. Rather than being directly demonstrated, the conclusion that tumor T cells originate in lymph nodes was presented as consistent with a hypothesis.

These reads were obtained on an Illumina HiSeq 2000. TCR beta chain libraries were generated by multiplex PCR amplification. The amplified TCR beta chain products were analyzed by high-throughput sequencing. Using fastp at Q25 and MiXCR, TCRdb reprocessed the public reads and kept productive beta chains. Every CDR3 protein is listed once, alongside the most common genes and DNA of its rows. This sample has some 230,000 distinct CDR3 sequences in its table, and under 40% of those were observed once. About 3.9% of the sample is taken by the ten largest. The axillary draining lymph nodes of breast cancer patients were the source of the lymph node samples. With regard to this clonotype: The antigen it binds to is not known. At one end the junction does not follow the germline gene, possibly because of a read error.

From the cysteine up to the phenylalanine, the CDR3 has a length of 16 residues. Only the CDR3 region is kept as DNA, spanning 48 bases read in frame from base 1. CDR1 is given as MNHNY and CDR2 as SVGAGI, both from the germline V gene (reference sequence). The clonotype originates from a female donor with breast cancer. Some clones in this sample may be carry-over from other donors' samples. The sequenced sample consisted of axillary lymph node tissue. The receptor chain draws on TRBV6-6 and TRBJ2-3; 7 bases in the junction line up with TRBD2. The CDR3 region reads CASSHPSGEVTGTQYF. At the DNA level, the sequence is TGTGCCAGCAGTCACCCTAGCGGCGAAGTCACAGGTACGCAGTATTTT.